The entry that follows covers one T cell receptor beta chain sequence. Germline and junction disagree at one end, which may indicate a read error. This sample is drawn from a study of blood T cells in healthy people across ages. The CDR3 contains 12 residues. The germline gives CDR1 SEHNR, CDR2 FQNEAQ (reference sequence). PCR was performed a second time for about 7 to 11 cycles using a sample-barcoded 5' primer and a J-beta primer mix. Each CDR3 protein gets one entry after TCRdb re-called the 5' RACE reads with MiXCR. Here the sample spans around 1,600,000 distinct CDR3 sequences, around 40% being singletons.

This clonotype was obtained from a woman aged 18-29 years in good health. Specimen: blood. This sequence joins TRBV7-9 and TRBJ1-2; D possibly corresponds to TRBD1 (5 bases). The CDR3 nucleotides read TGTGCCCGCAGCCATCAAACAGGAGGCTACACCTTC. This codes for CARSHQTGGYTF.